The clone carrying this T cell receptor (beta chain) has just one count. The antigen remains unidentified. This table comes from immunoSEQ multiplex PCR, and its TCRdb copy is limited to in-frame clones, with some not included. The sample lists about 330,000 clones; just over 85% were seen once. This sample is part of a study of cytomegalovirus exposure and HLA in healthy donors. Background on the study: The approximately 120 validation repertoires, a later analysis reported, used the same platform as the roughly 730 repertoires from the first cohort.

Findings and caveats of the study: The dataset shows that most TCR sequences were rare, while some public TCRs occurred in many donors. Diagnosis of cytomegalovirus status made by the classifier reportedly showed high specificity and sensitivity.

The length of the CDR3 is 17 residues. The V segment lost 4 bases and the J segment 0 bases; nucleotides outside the gene matches: 9. The V gene's germline CDR1 is SNHLY and CDR2 FYNNEI. The receptor was derived from a woman between 18 and 29 years old in good health and CMV-seronegative. Specimen: PBMCs. This chain joins TRBV2 and TRBJ1-3, with TRBD1 matching 7 bases. The chain's CDR3 is CASSVEGTAVSGNTIYF. CDR3 coding DNA: TGTGCCAGCAGTGTCGAGGGGACAGCGGTCTCTGGAAACACCATATATTTT.